What follows is one T cell receptor beta chain and its context. The germline CDR1 and CDR2 sequences are SGHRS and YFSETQ. V gave up 0 bases and J gave up 5 bases; unmatched junction bases: 7. The CDR3 is 16 residues long. This entry is derived from a study of CD8 T cells in Susac syndrome. Reverse transcription of 0.5 to 1 ug RNA was performed with random hexamers. TCRdb analysed the immunoSEQ multiplex PCR reads with MiXCR anew, one entry per CDR3 protein. This table holds about 180,000 distinct CDR3 sequences, around 94% found once. Sequences were obtained from CD4+ T cells from PBMCs. The chain carries TRBV5-1 and TRBJ2-5; 10 bases match TRBD2. The sequence came from a human donor with Susac syndrome. The CDR3 spells CASSLAQAGGPETQYF. CDR3 nucleotides: TGCGCCAGCAGCTTGGCCCAAGCGGGGGGGCCTGAGACCCAGTACTTC.